The 6 T cell receptor beta chains listed next were all sequenced from one sample in a study of cytomegalovirus exposure and HLA in healthy donors. The PCR had 60 Vbeta and 13 Jbeta primers. Generated by immunoSEQ multiplex PCR, the TCRdb table keeps only in-frame clones and is missing some. The sample holds about 160,000 clones, about 80% seen once. Sequenced input: PBMCs. The receptor source for this set is a woman between 45 and 65 years old in good health and CMV-seronegative.

This chain joins TRBV4-3 and TRBJ2-7, with 8 bases that match TRBD2. The length of the CDR3 is 15 residues. The germline V gene has CDR1 LGHNA and CDR2 YSLEER. Losses at the gene ends were 1 base for V and 3 bases for J; bases not matched to a gene: 5. The CDR3 DNA sequence: TGCGCCAGCAGCCAAGGGTATAGCGGGAACTACGAGCAGTACTTC. Encoded protein: CASSQGYSGNYEQYF.

This clone appeared many times. The rearrangement joins TRBV4-1 to TRBJ2-2, with a tentative D call TRBD1 (6 bases). This CDR3 has 16 residues. V was shortened by 2 bases and J by 2 bases, with 12 bases between the two germline ends. Germline-derived CDR1 and CDR2 are MGHRA and YSYEKL. CDR3 sequence: CASSQNGQFNTGELFF. CDR3 coding DNA: TGCGCCAGCAGCCAAAACGGACAGTTCAACACCGGGGAGCTGTTTTTT.

The rearrangement uses TRBV10-3 and TRBJ2-7; possible D gene TRBD1, 6 bases. Germline-derived CDR1 and CDR2 are ENHRY and SYGVKD. CDR3 length: 16 amino acids. Trimming removed 10 bases from V and 7 bases from J, with 29 bases in between. The CDR3 loop reads CATISTEGVIEEEQYF. For the CDR3, the DNA is TGTGCCACCATCTCTACAGAGGGGGTCATCGAGGAAGAGCAGTACTTC.

This clone was observed a single time. The chain couples TRBV6-5 to TRBJ2-7; 12 bases fit TRBD2. V gave up 6 bases and J gave up 4 bases; unmatched junction bases: 7. Germline V gene sequence: CDR1 MNHEY, CDR2 SVGAGI. This CDR3 region has 15 residues. The CDR3, as DNA: TGTGCCAGCAGACCAACTAGCGGGGGGCCTTACGAGCAGTACTTC. Translation: CASRPTSGGPYEQYF.

The chain employs TRBV18 and TRBJ2-7; 8 nucleotides match TRBD2. CDR1 is KGHSH and CDR2 is LQKENI in the germline V gene. CDR3 length: 17 amino acids. With 6 bases clipped from V and 3 bases from J, the junction kept 16 bases outside the gene matches. CDR3 bases: TGTGCCAGCTCTCCCGATCCACCGGGACTAGACGACTACGAGCAGTACTTC. Its protein product is CASSPDPPGLDDYEQYF.

CDR3 coding DNA: TGTGCCAGCAACAAAGGGGACAGCCCCTACGAGCAGTACTTC. Translated, it gives CASNKGDSPYEQYF. This rearrangement joins TRBV27 to TRBJ2-7; 7 nucleotides agree with TRBD1. The V segment lost 7 bases and the J segment 2 bases; nucleotides outside the gene matches: 8. Germline CDR1 reads MNHEY; CDR2 reads SMNVEV (reference sequence). The CDR3 loop spans 14 amino acids.